The 27 T cell receptor beta chains reported below all come from one sample, sequenced in a study of cytomegalovirus exposure and HLA in healthy donors. The PCR had 60 Vbeta and 13 Jbeta primers. This table comes from immunoSEQ multiplex PCR, and its TCRdb copy is limited to in-frame clones, with some not included. The sample contains roughly 84,000 clones, under 80% of which appear only once. The sample taken for sequencing was PBMCs. The receptors shown here come from a human donor in good health.

This clone was recorded a few times. This chain connects TRBV25-1 to TRBJ1-1; D remains ambiguous. V lost 4 bases, J lost 4 bases, and 13 bases lay in between. Germline values: CDR1 MGHDK, CDR2 SYGVNS. This CDR3 has 14 residues. The CDR3 is CASSGQWASTEAFF. In DNA, the CDR3 is TGTGCCAGCAGTGGTCAGTGGGCAAGCACTGAAGCTTTCTTT. The entire variable domain, with the rest obtained from reference TRBV25-1 and TRBJ1-1, is as follows: EADIYQTPRYLVIGTGKKITLECSQTMGHDKMYWYQQDPGMELHLIHYSYGVNSTEKGDLSSESTVSRIRTEHFPLTLESARPSHTSQYLCASSGQWASTEAFFGQGTRLTVV.

The gene calls are TRBV6-1 and TRBJ2-7; D call uncertain. V lost 5 bases, J lost 3 bases, and 14 bases lay in between. The CDR3 covers 14 residues. Germline values: CDR1 MNHNS, CDR2 SASEGT. The CDR3 DNA sequence: TGTGCCAGCAGTCAAACCGGAACGGGCTACGAGCAGTACTTC. Translating it yields CASSQTGTGYEQYF.

V is TRBV13 and J is TRBJ1-1; TRBD1 might be the D (6 bases). Trimming took off 5 bases at V and 8 bases at J, with 12 bases between the two ends. CDR1 is PRHDT and CDR2 is FYEKMQ in the germline V gene (reference sequence). This CDR3 is 12 amino acids long. The CDR3 DNA reads as TGTGCCAGCAGCCCGGGGACACTCGAAGCTTTCTTT. This sequence encodes CASSPGTLEAFF.

The rearrangement joins TRBV29-1 to TRBJ1-2; no definite D call. Trimming removed 5 bases from V and 3 bases from J, with 10 bases in between. The CDR3 loop spans 12 amino acids. CDR1 is SQVTM and CDR2 is ANQGSEA in the germline V gene. The CDR3 is CSVPGSYYGYTF. In nucleotides, the CDR3 is TGCAGCGTTCCCGGGAGTTACTATGGCTACACCTTC. Together with reference TRBV29-1 and TRBJ1-2, the CDR3 gives the full variable domain: SAVISQKPSRDICQRGTSLTIQCQVDSQVTMMFWYRQQPGQSLTLIATANQGSEATYESGFVIDKFPISRPNLTFSTLTVSNMSPEDSSIYLCSVPGSYYGYTFGSGTRLTVV.

The chain employs TRBV11-2 and TRBJ2-5, with 8 bases that match TRBD2. CDR3 length equals 16 residues. With V trimmed by 4 bases and J by 2 bases, 9 bases remained unmatched. CDR1 and CDR2 (germline): SGHAT, FQNNGV. The CDR3, as DNA: TGTGCCAGCAGCTATAGATTAGCGGGGCAGCAAGAGACCCAGTACTTC. Amino acid sequence: CASSYRLAGQQETQYF.

This clone was seen a handful of times. J is TRBJ1-4 and V is TRBV19; TRBD1 might be the D (5 bases). The CDR3 loop spans 15 amino acids. Germline V CDR1 and CDR2: LNHDA, SQIVND (reference sequence). V lost 0 bases, J lost 7 bases, and 12 bases lay in between. CDR3: CASSIDGGSGEKLFF. The CDR3 region has the DNA TGTGCCAGTAGTATAGACGGGGGAAGTGGTGAAAAACTGTTTTTT.

The chain employs TRBV2 and TRBJ1-6, with D unclear. This CDR3 region has 13 residues. CDR1 and CDR2 (germline): SNHLY, FYNNEI. The V end was cut by 7 bases, the J end by 3 bases, with 7 bases between. DNA of the CDR3: TGTGCCAGCATACAAGACTATAATTCACCCCTCCACTTT. Amino acid sequence: CASIQDYNSPLHF. Filled out from reference TRBV2 and TRBJ1-6, the complete variable domain reads EPEVTQTPSHQVTQMGQEVILRCVPISNHLYFYWYRQILGQKVEFLVSFYNNEISEKSEIFDDQFSVERPDGSNFTLKIRSTKLEDSAMYFCASIQDYNSPLHFGNGTRLTVT.

The chain uses TRBV2 and TRBJ1-4, with a tentative D call TRBD1 (5 bases). Trimming took 3 bases from V and 8 from J, leaving 10 bases between them. This CDR3 has 13 amino acids. Germline V CDR1 and CDR2: SNHLY, FYNNEI. CDR3 region: CASSDRAREKLFF. The CDR3 DNA reads as TGTGCCAGCAGTGACAGGGCCCGGGAAAAACTGTTTTTT.

V and J are TRBV27 and TRBJ2-5; perhaps TRBD1 as D (5 bases). CDR3 length: 13 amino acids. Trimming stripped 5 bases from V and 7 bases from J, with 14 bases between. Germline V gene sequence: CDR1 MNHEY, CDR2 SMNVEV (reference sequence). Here the CDR3 reads CASSQGEPGTQYF. Written as DNA, the CDR3 is TGTGCCAGCAGTCAAGGGGAACCGGGGACCCAGTACTTC.

The V gene is TRBV11-2, the J gene TRBJ2-2; unclear D gene. Germline assignment: CDR1 SGHAT and CDR2 FQNNGV. The CDR3 loop spans 14 amino acids. Trimming left V 5 bases short and J 7 bases short, with 14 bases between. The CDR3 protein is CASSPPPLSGELFF. In nucleotides, the CDR3 is TGTGCCAGCAGCCCGCCGCCTCTGAGCGGGGAGCTGTTTTTT. Together with reference TRBV11-2 and TRBJ2-2, the CDR3 gives the full variable domain: EAGVAQSPRYKIIEKRQSVAFWCNPISGHATLYWYQQILGQGPKLLIQFQNNGVVDDSQLPKDRFSAERLKGVDSTLKIQPAKLEDSAVYLCASSPPPLSGELFFGEGSRLTVL.

V and J are TRBV7-2 and TRBJ2-1; TRBD1 agrees at 12 bases. Germline V gene lookup returns CDR1 SGHTA and CDR2 FQGNSA. This CDR3 is built from 16 residues. J gave up 7 bases and V 0 bases, and 4 bases lay outside the gene matches. Here the CDR3 DNA reads TGTGCCAGCAGCTTAGCCGGGACAGGGGGCGGGAATGAGCAGTTCTTC. It translates to CASSLAGTGGGNEQFF.

The V call is TRBV27, the J call TRBJ1-5; 7 bases are a match to TRBD1. J gave up 0 bases and V 2 bases, and 7 bases lay outside the gene matches. The CDR3 contains 17 residues. The V gene's germline CDR1 is MNHEY and CDR2 SMNVEV (reference sequence). CDR3 sequence reads: CASSLRQGGNSNQPQHF. The CDR3 nucleotides are TGTGCCAGCAGTTTAAGACAGGGCGGTAATAGCAATCAGCCCCAGCATTTT.

This clone appeared a single time. The chain links TRBV7-2 to TRBJ2-7; 7 bases are shared with TRBD2. V lost 5 bases to trimming and J lost 2 bases; unmatched junction nucleotides: 9. This CDR3 is built from 15 residues. Germline CDR1 is SGHTA and CDR2 is FQGNSA. As DNA, the CDR3 is TGTGCCAGCAGCCGAATGGCGGGGGATACCTACGAGCAGTACTTC. As protein: CASSRMAGDTYEQYF.

The V and J genes are TRBV7-9 and TRBJ2-2; 8 bases are a match to TRBD2. Germline values: CDR1 SEHNR, CDR2 FQNEAQ (reference sequence). CDR3 length equals 15 residues. With V trimmed by 3 bases and J by 5 bases, 5 bases remained unmatched. This CDR3 is CASSFSSGGTGELFF. The CDR3 nucleotides read TGTGCCAGCAGCTTTTCGAGCGGGGGTACCGGGGAGCTGTTTTTT.

The chain couples TRBV7-2 to TRBJ2-5; TRBD2 is a possible D gene (6 bases). With 3 bases removed from V and 2 bases from J, the gap between germline ends came to 10 bases. The germline V gene has CDR1 SGHTA and CDR2 FQGNSA. This CDR3 has 14 residues. This chain's CDR3 is CASSFAGQQETQYF. CDR3 in DNA: TGTGCCAGCAGCTTCGCGGGGCAACAAGAGACCCAGTACTTC.

This chain uses TRBV4-3 with TRBJ1-6, with D possibly being TRBD1 (5 bases). Germline V gene data show CDR1 as LGHNA and CDR2 as YSLEER. V was shortened by 0 bases and J by 10 bases, with 10 bases between the two germline ends. The CDR3 contains 14 residues. The CDR3 reads CASSQEGGGSPLHF. The CDR3 DNA reads as TGCGCCAGCAGCCAAGAGGGGGGTGGATCACCCCTCCACTTT.

V gene TRBV5-4 combines with J gene TRBJ2-3, with D possibly matching TRBD2 (6 bases). The CDR3 is 14 amino acids. The germline V and J ends were trimmed by 2 bases and 6 bases, with 13 bases remaining between them. Germline V gives CDR1 SGHNT, CDR2 YYREEE (reference sequence). The CDR3 bases are TGTGCCAGCAGCTTTTCCGGGACTGGGGATACGCAGTATTTT. This encodes CASSFSGTGDTQYF.

The rearrangement joins TRBV19 to TRBJ1-1, with 8 bases that match TRBD1. The CDR3 is made up of 18 amino acids. The ends lost 7 bases at V and 2 bases at J; junction bases unmatched: 18. Germline-derived CDR1 and CDR2 are LNHDA and SQIVND (reference sequence). CDR3 nucleotide sequence: TGTGCCAGTACCACCACCCGGGGGGCGACAGGGGTAAACACTGAAGCTTTCTTT. Translation gives CASTTTRGATGVNTEAFF.

This clone was counted a few times. The chain links TRBV5-6 to TRBJ1-1, with TRBD1 identical over 8 bases. This CDR3 is 13 amino acids long. The V gene's germline CDR1 is SGHDT and CDR2 YYEEEE. With V trimmed by 5 bases and J by 7 bases, 7 bases remained unmatched. CDR3 sequence: CASRRVGQVEAFF. In DNA form, the CDR3 reads TGTGCCAGCAGGAGGGTGGGACAGGTTGAAGCTTTCTTT.

This chain uses TRBV4-1 with TRBJ2-5, with 8 bases aligning to TRBD2. The CDR3 is 14 residues long. The V segment lost 0 bases and the J segment 5 bases; nucleotides outside the gene matches: 2. The V gene's germline CDR1 is MGHRA and CDR2 YSYEKL. As DNA, the CDR3 is TGCGCCAGCAGCCAAGACCGGGGGGGGGAGACCCAGTACTTC. Translating it yields CASSQDRGGETQYF.

The chain couples TRBV7-2 to TRBJ2-3; TRBD2 matches 7 bases. This CDR3 has 16 amino acids. The junction had 11 bases not matched to a gene; V was cut back by 5 bases and J by 3 bases. Germline lookup yields CDR1 SGHTA and CDR2 FQGNSA. The CDR3: CASSPGRLAGTDTQYF. For the CDR3, the DNA is TGTGCCAGCAGCCCCGGCCGACTAGCCGGGACAGATACGCAGTATTTT.

The V call is TRBV6-5, the J call TRBJ2-2, with TRBD1 matching over 11 bases. The CDR3 contains 15 residues. Trimming removed 5 bases from V and 7 bases from J; junction bases left unmatched: 6. From germline, CDR1 is MNHEY and CDR2 SVGAGI. DNA for the CDR3: TGTGCCAGCAGTAAGGACAGGGGGCATAACGGGGAGCTGTTTTTT. This gives the protein CASSKDRGHNGELFF.

The rearrangement uses TRBV7-8 and TRBJ2-7; perhaps TRBD1 as D (5 bases). The CDR3 loop spans 14 amino acids. Germline V lookup: CDR1 SGHVS, CDR2 FQNEAQ. V was clipped by 5 bases and J by 3 bases, with 14 bases between them. As DNA, the CDR3 is TGTGCCAGCAGCCCCAACAGGTACCGCTACGAGCAGTACTTC. Its translation is CASSPNRYRYEQYF.

This chain joins TRBV9 and TRBJ2-7; maybe TRBD2 (7 bases). V was trimmed by 0 bases and J by 0 bases, leaving 13 bases between them. The CDR3 has 16 amino acids. The germline gives CDR1 SGDLS, CDR2 YYNGEE. The CDR3 region has the DNA TGTGCCAGCAGCGTAGAAGGGGGGGCCTTCTCCTACGAGCAGTACTTC. Translating gives CASSVEGGAFSYEQYF.

The V call is TRBV6-1, the J call TRBJ1-3; D possibly corresponds to TRBD1 (5 bases). V lost 4 bases, J lost 16 bases, and 20 bases lay in between. There are 13 residues in the CDR3. Germline CDR1 MNHNS, CDR2 SASEGT. The CDR3 protein is CASSGGTGRGPYF. The DNA of the CDR3 is TGTGCCAGCAGTGGGGGAACAGGCCGCGGTCCCTATTTT.

The chain couples TRBV6-6 to TRBJ2-1, with 9 nucleotides matching TRBD1. The length of the CDR3 is 14 residues. The trim removed 4 bases at V and 7 bases at J, leaving 5 bases unmatched. CDR1 and CDR2 from the germline V gene are MNHNY and SVGAGI (reference sequence). The CDR3 loop is CASSLTGGGNEQFF. DNA for the CDR3: TGTGCCAGCAGTTTGACAGGGGGTGGAAATGAGCAGTTCTTC.

V gene TRBV11-3 combines with J gene TRBJ2-5, with a possible D match to TRBD2 (5 bases). Germline CDR1 and CDR2: SGHNT and YENEEA. This CDR3 has 14 amino acids. Trimming stripped 2 bases from V and 4 bases from J, with 11 bases between. CDR3 loop: CASSLNGGLETQYF. The CDR3 coding sequence is TGTGCCAGCAGCTTAAATGGAGGACTAGAGACCCAGTACTTC. The complete variable domain, with remaining parts taken from reference TRBV11-3 and TRBJ2-5, reads EAGVVQSPRYKIIEKKQPVAFWCNPISGHNTLYWYLQNLGQGPELLIRYENEEAVDDSQLPKDRFSAERLKGVDSTLKIQPAELGDSAVYLCASSLNGGLETQYFGPGTRLLVL.